This entry concerns a single TCR beta chain. These data belong to a study of T cell responses to AZD1222 COVID-19 vaccine. Measured with immunoSEQ multiplex PCR; TCRdb has only the in-frame clones, and not every one. The sample contains about 140,000 clones, just over 90% of which appear only once. Germline CDR1 is KGHDR and CDR2 is SFDVKD. After removal of 2 bases from V and 0 bases from J, the junction contained 2 bases not matched to a gene. The CDR3 runs to 16 residues. V and J are TRBV24-1 and TRBJ2-3, with 9 bases matching TRBD1. The TCR originated in an adult in good health. The sequences come from peripheral blood, collected on day 0 of AZD1222 vaccination. The CDR3 reads CATSDSGQGSTDTQYF. CDR3 bases: TGTGCCACCAGTGATTCGGGACAGGGTAGCACAGATACGCAGTATTTT.